This T cell receptor beta chain appears in the sequencing data of a study of blood T cell repertoires in COVID-19. Assay used: immunoSEQ multiplex PCR; TCRdb lists only in-frame clones, some missing. This table holds some 200,000 clones, 88% found once. Germline assignment: CDR1 MNHEY and CDR2 SMNVEV (reference sequence). Unmatched junction bases numbered 11, after V lost 6 bases and J lost 6 bases. The CDR3 spans 15 residues. The chain couples TRBV27 to TRBJ2-3, with 8 bases identical to TRBD2. The sample comprised PBMCs or T cells enriched from blood (not recorded which). This receptor was obtained from a woman in her thirties who had recovered from COVID-19. The CDR3 loop reads CASRRPGLGGDTQYF. CDR3 in DNA: TGTGCCAGCAGGCGACCGGGACTAGGGGGGGATACGCAGTATTTT.